The 19 T cell receptor beta chains below were found in one sample sequenced in a study of CD8 T cells in ankylosing spondylitis. TCRdb reanalysed the 5' RACE reads using MiXCR and keeps one entry per CDR3 protein. The sample carries roughly 40,000 distinct CDR3 sequences, just under 4% recorded once. The sequenced sample consisted of blood, either unsorted or a sorted T cell fraction (not recorded which). These receptors all come from a female donor with ankylosing spondylitis or in good health (not recorded which).

This clonotype was detected ten times or more. The chain employs TRBV9 and TRBJ2-1, with 7 positions matching TRBD2. V was pared by 3 bases and J by 1 base, with 4 bases of the junction left unmatched. Germline values: CDR1 SGDLS, CDR2 YYNGEE. The CDR3 extends over 15 amino acids. CDR3 nucleotides: TGTGCCAGCAGCGGCCCGGGGGGTTCCTACAATGAGCAGTTCTTC. Protein: CASSGPGGSYNEQFF. Together with reference TRBV9 and TRBJ2-1, the CDR3 gives the full variable domain: DSGVTQTPKHLITATGQRVTLRCSPRSGDLSVYWYQQSLDQGLQFLIQYYNGEERAKGNILERFSAQQFPDLHSELNLSSLELGDSALYFCASSGPGGSYNEQFFGPGTRLTVL.

This clonotype was seen many times. This chain joins TRBV9 and TRBJ1-3; D may be TRBD1 (5 bases). The V end was cut by 4 bases, the J end by 0 bases, with 17 bases between. Germline V CDR1 and CDR2: SGDLS, YYNGEE. This CDR3 is 17 amino acids long. CDR3: CASSLRDGPSSGNTIYF. CDR3 bases: TGTGCCAGCAGCCTAAGGGACGGCCCCAGCTCTGGAAACACCATATATTTT.

This clonotype was found many times. This chain links TRBV9 with TRBJ1-2, with 7 bases matching TRBD1. The CDR3 has 13 residues. J was trimmed by 1 base and V by 7 bases; bases with no gene match: 4. Per the germline V gene, CDR1 is SGDLS and CDR2 is YYNGEE. CDR3 sequence (DNA): TGTGCCAGCGCCCGGGACAGTAACTATGGCTACACCTTC. Its translation is CASARDSNYGYTF.

This clonotype has a count of ten or more. The rearrangement uses TRBV9 and TRBJ1-1; D not resolved. V lost 0 bases to trimming and J lost 0 bases, with 12 bases between them. Germline V gives CDR1 SGDLS, CDR2 YYNGEE. This CDR3 contains 16 residues. The CDR3 loop reads CASSVGEAQMNTEAFF. CDR3 DNA sequence: TGTGCCAGCAGCGTAGGGGAAGCACAGATGAACACTGAAGCTTTCTTT.

This clonotype appeared many times. The chain couples TRBV9 to TRBJ2-2; TRBD2 is a possible D gene (5 bases). There are 15 residues in the CDR3. The V and J ends lost 4 bases and 1 base respectively, with 11 bases between them. Germline-derived CDR1 and CDR2 are SGDLS and YYNGEE. The CDR3 coding sequence is TGTGCCAGCAGCTTGACTACGTTGAACACCGGGGAGCTGTTTTTT. This codes for CASSLTTLNTGELFF. Supplemented by reference TRBV9 and TRBJ2-2, the full variable domain reads DSGVTQTPKHLITATGQRVTLRCSPRSGDLSVYWYQQSLDQGLQFLIQYYNGEERAKGNILERFSAQQFPDLHSELNLSSLELGDSALYFCASSLTTLNTGELFFGEGSRLTVL.

The chain combines TRBV9 with TRBJ2-1; 8 bases line up with TRBD2. CDR1 SGDLS and CDR2 YYNGEE come from the germline V gene. The V segment lost 4 bases and the J segment 7 bases; nucleotides outside the gene matches: 7. This CDR3 has 14 amino acids. CDR3 region: CASSRAAGDNEQFF. CDR3 coding DNA: TGTGCCAGCAGCCGGGCAGCGGGGGATAATGAGCAGTTCTTC.

In its sample, this clonotype was seen many times. The J gene is TRBJ1-6, the V gene TRBV9; D gene ambiguous. The V and J ends lost 0 bases and 8 bases respectively, with 9 bases between them. The CDR3 is made up of 14 amino acids. Per the germline V gene, CDR1 is SGDLS and CDR2 is YYNGEE. The CDR3 coding sequence is TGTGCCAGCAGCGTAGTGGGAGTTGATTCACCCCTCCACTTT. Translating it yields CASSVVGVDSPLHF.

This clonotype has ten or more counts. The J gene is TRBJ2-3, the V gene TRBV9; no reliable D call. This CDR3 spans 15 amino acids. V lost 0 bases to trimming and J lost 5 bases, with 13 bases between them. Germline V lookup: CDR1 SGDLS, CDR2 YYNGEE. For the CDR3, the DNA is TGTGCCAGCAGCGTAGGGGTCCGAGGCGGAGATACGCAGTATTTT. Translating gives CASSVGVRGGDTQYF.

This clonotype appeared many times. The chain joins TRBV9 to TRBJ1-2; D is undetermined. Germline V gene sequence: CDR1 SGDLS, CDR2 YYNGEE. This CDR3 region has 14 residues. The V and J ends lost 4 bases and 1 base respectively, with 11 bases between them. The CDR3, as DNA: TGTGCCAGCAGCCCCCAGTTGGGTAACTATGGCTACACCTTC. Its protein is CASSPQLGNYGYTF.

This clonotype was seen ten or more times. The rearrangement joins TRBV9 to TRBJ2-2; D ambiguous. The ends were cut back, 3 bases at V and 6 bases at J, with 12 bases in the middle. There are 14 residues in the CDR3. CDR1 and CDR2 (germline): SGDLS, YYNGEE. Here the CDR3 reads CASSASRLPGELFF. The DNA of the CDR3 is TGTGCCAGCAGCGCCAGCCGCCTACCCGGGGAGCTGTTTTTT.

This clonotype was counted ten times or more. This chain joins TRBV9 and TRBJ1-1; TRBD1 agrees at 8 bases. The CDR3 loop spans 15 amino acids. Per the germline V gene, CDR1 is SGDLS and CDR2 is YYNGEE. J gave up 5 bases and V 2 bases, and 8 bases lay outside the gene matches. This chain's CDR3 is CASSVETGVGTEAFF. The CDR3 region has the DNA TGTGCCAGCAGCGTCGAGACAGGGGTAGGAACTGAAGCTTTCTTT.

This clonotype was detected ten times or more. This chain uses TRBV9 with TRBJ1-3; no clear D. Trimming took 3 bases from V and 4 from J, leaving 20 bases between them. Germline V gene sequence: CDR1 SGDLS, CDR2 YYNGEE. The CDR3 has 17 amino acids. The CDR3, as DNA: TGTGCCAGCAGCGGTACCAGGCCCTCCCGAGCGGGAAACACCATATATTTT. Encoded protein: CASSGTRPSRAGNTIYF.

At least ten counts were recorded for this clonotype. The chain uses TRBV9 and TRBJ1-4; D may be TRBD1 (5 bases). The CDR3 spans 17 residues. V gave up 4 bases and J gave up 0 bases, with 16 bases separating them. Looked up from germline, CDR1 is SGDLS and CDR2 is YYNGEE. Written as DNA, the CDR3 is TGTGCCAGCAGCTCCTCGGGAGGGACGCCAACTAATGAAAAACTGTTTTTT. Encoded protein: CASSSSGGTPTNEKLFF.

This clonotype was counted ten times or more. The chain recombines TRBV9 with TRBJ1-4; maybe TRBD1 (6 bases). V gave up 3 bases and J gave up 8 bases, with 17 bases separating them. Germline-derived CDR1 and CDR2 are SGDLS and YYNGEE. The CDR3 has 15 amino acids. Here the CDR3 reads CASSGLGGHGEKLFF. CDR3 sequence (DNA): TGTGCCAGCAGCGGCCTCGGGGGGCATGGGGAAAAACTGTTTTTT. The whole variable domain, remainder taken from reference TRBV9 and TRBJ1-4, is DSGVTQTPKHLITATGQRVTLRCSPRSGDLSVYWYQQSLDQGLQFLIQYYNGEERAKGNILERFSAQQFPDLHSELNLSSLELGDSALYFCASSGLGGHGEKLFFGSGTQLSVL.

This clonotype appeared many times. The chain uses TRBV9 and TRBJ2-7; 8 bases agree with TRBD1. The CDR3 is made up of 15 amino acids. Trimming took 0 bases from V and 3 from J; bases not matched to a gene: 5. Per the germline V gene, CDR1 is SGDLS and CDR2 is YYNGEE. The CDR3 nucleotides read TGTGCCAGCAGCGTAGGACCGGACAGGGACTACGAGCAGTACTTC. Residues: CASSVGPDRDYEQYF.

The table lists this clonotype with many counts. V and J are TRBV9 and TRBJ1-3, with D unresolved. V gave up 0 bases and J gave up 2 bases, with 6 bases separating them. The CDR3 is 14 amino acids. Per germline, CDR1 SGDLS and CDR2 YYNGEE. The CDR3 bases are TGTGCCAGCAGCGTAGGATCCACTGGAAACACCATATATTTT. Its translation: CASSVGSTGNTIYF.

This clonotype was counted many times. This chain links TRBV9 with TRBJ2-2; D gene unclear. Trimming took off 3 bases at V and 5 bases at J, with 11 bases between the two ends. The germline V gene encodes CDR1 SGDLS and CDR2 YYNGEE. This CDR3 contains 14 residues. CDR3 protein: CASSEVVETGELFF. In DNA form, the CDR3 reads TGTGCCAGCAGCGAGGTAGTGGAGACCGGGGAGCTGTTTTTT.

This clonotype has ten or more counts. V gene TRBV9 combines with J gene TRBJ2-5; D perhaps matches TRBD2 (6 bases). Trimming removed 0 bases from V and 4 bases from J, with 13 bases in between. Germline lookup yields CDR1 SGDLS and CDR2 YYNGEE. There are 15 residues in the CDR3. CDR3 DNA: TGTGCCAGCAGCGTAGAACTAGCAAAAGGAGAGACCCAGTACTTC. Protein: CASSVELAKGETQYF.

This clonotype was seen repeatedly, ten times or more. The rearrangement links TRBV9 to TRBJ2-7; D might be TRBD2 (5 bases). This CDR3 is 12 amino acids long. The ends were cut back, 3 bases at V and 7 bases at J, with 11 bases in the middle. The germline CDR1 and CDR2 sequences are SGDLS and YYNGEE. The CDR3 region is CASSATSGEQYF. CDR3 bases: TGTGCCAGCAGCGCGACCTCGGGAGAGCAGTACTTC.